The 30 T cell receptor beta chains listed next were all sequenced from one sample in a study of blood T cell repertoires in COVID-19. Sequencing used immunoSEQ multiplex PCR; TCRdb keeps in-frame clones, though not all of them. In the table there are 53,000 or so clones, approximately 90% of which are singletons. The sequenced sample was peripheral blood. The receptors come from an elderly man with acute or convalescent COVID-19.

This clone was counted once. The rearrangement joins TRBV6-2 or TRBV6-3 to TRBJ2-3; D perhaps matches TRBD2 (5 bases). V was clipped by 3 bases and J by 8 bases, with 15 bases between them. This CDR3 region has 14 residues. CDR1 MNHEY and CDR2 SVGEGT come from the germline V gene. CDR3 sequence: CASSYHVGVFTQYF. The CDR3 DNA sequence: TGTGCCAGCAGTTATCATGTGGGAGTTTTTACGCAGTATTTT.

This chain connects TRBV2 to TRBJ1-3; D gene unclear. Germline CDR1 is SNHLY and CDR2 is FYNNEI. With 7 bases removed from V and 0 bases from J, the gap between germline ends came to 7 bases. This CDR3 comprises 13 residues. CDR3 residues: CASNPDSGNTIYF. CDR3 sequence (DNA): TGTGCCAGCAATCCAGACTCTGGAAACACCATATATTTT.

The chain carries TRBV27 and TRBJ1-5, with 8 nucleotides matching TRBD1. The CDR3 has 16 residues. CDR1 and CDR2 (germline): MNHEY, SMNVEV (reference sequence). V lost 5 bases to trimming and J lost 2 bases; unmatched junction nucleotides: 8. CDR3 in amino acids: CASSRTGRVGNQPQHF. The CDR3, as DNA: TGTGCCAGCAGTCGGACAGGGCGGGTTGGCAATCAGCCCCAGCATTTT.

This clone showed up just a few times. The CDR3: CASRTGESGELFF. In nucleotides, the CDR3 is TGCGCCAGCAGGACAGGGGAGTCCGGGGAGCTGTTTTTT. The chain combines TRBV5-1 with TRBJ2-2, with 8 bases matching TRBD1. CDR3 size: 13 residues. Per the germline V gene, CDR1 is SGHRS and CDR2 is YFSETQ. Trimming cost V 5 bases and J 6 bases; bases outside gene matches: 3.

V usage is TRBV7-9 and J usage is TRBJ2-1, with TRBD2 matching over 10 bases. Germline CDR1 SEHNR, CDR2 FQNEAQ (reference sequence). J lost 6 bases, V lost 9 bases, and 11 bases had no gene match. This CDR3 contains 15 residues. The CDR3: CASPPGTSAFNEQFF. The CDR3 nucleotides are TGTGCCAGTCCCCCCGGGACTAGCGCCTTCAATGAGCAGTTCTTC.

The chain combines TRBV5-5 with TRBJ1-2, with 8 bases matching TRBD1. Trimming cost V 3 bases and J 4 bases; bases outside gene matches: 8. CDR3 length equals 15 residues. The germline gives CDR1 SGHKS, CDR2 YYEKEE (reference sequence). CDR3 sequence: CASSSPTGVGYGYTF. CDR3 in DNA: TGTGCCAGCAGCTCCCCGACAGGGGTGGGCTATGGCTACACCTTC.

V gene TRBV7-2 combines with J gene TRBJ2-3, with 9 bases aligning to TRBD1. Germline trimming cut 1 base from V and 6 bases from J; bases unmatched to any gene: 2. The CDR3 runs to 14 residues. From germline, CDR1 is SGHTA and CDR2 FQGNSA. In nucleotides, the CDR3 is TGTGCCAGCAGCTTAGACAGGGGGCGCGATACGCAGTATTTT. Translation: CASSLDRGRDTQYF.

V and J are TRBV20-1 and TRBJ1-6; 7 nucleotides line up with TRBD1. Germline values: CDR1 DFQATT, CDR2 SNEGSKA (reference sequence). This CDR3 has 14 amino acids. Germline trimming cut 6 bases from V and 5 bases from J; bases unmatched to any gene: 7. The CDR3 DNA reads TGCAGTGCCAGTAGGGGGACAGATAATTCACCCCTCCACTTT. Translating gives CSASRGTDNSPLHF.

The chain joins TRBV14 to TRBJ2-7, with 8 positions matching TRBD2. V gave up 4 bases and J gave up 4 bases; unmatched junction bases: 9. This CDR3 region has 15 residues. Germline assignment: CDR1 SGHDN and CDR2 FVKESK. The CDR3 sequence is CASSRRRTGGYEQYF. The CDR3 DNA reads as TGTGCCAGCAGCCGACGCCGCACGGGGGGGTACGAGCAGTACTTC. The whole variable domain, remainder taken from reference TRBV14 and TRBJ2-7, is EAGVTQFPSHSVIEKGQTVTLRCDPISGHDNLYWYRRVMGKEIKFLLHFVKESKQDESGMPNNRFLAERTGGTYSTLKVQPAELEDSGVYFCASSRRRTGGYEQYFGPGTRLTVT.

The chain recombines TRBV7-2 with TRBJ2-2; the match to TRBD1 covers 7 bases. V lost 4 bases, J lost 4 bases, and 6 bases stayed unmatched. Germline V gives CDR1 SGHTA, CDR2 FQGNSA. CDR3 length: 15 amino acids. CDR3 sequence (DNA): TGTGCCAGCAGCTCCCAGGGGGTTTCCACCGGGGAGCTGTTTTTT. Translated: CASSSQGVSTGELFF. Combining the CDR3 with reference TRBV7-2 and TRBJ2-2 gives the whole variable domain GAGVSQSPSNKVTEKGKDVELRCDPISGHTALYWYRQSLGQGLEFLIYFQGNSAPDKSGLPSDRFSAERTGGSVSTLTIQRTQQEDSAVYLCASSSQGVSTGELFFGEGSRLTVL.

The CDR3 loop is CATSREGRTSGGPEQYF. For the CDR3, the DNA is TGTGCCACCAGCAGAGAAGGGAGAACTAGCGGGGGGCCCGAGCAGTACTTC. The genes are TRBV15 and TRBJ2-7; 12 positions agree with TRBD2. The CDR3 extends over 17 amino acids. Trimming cost V 0 bases and J 6 bases; bases outside gene matches: 9. Looked up from germline, CDR1 is LNHNV and CDR2 is YYDKDF (reference sequence).

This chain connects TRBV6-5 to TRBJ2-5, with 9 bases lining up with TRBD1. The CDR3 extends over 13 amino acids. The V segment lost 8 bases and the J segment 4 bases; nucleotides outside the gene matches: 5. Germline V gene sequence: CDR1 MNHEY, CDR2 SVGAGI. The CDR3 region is CASASDRGETQYF. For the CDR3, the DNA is TGTGCCAGCGCTTCGGACAGGGGAGAGACCCAGTACTTC.

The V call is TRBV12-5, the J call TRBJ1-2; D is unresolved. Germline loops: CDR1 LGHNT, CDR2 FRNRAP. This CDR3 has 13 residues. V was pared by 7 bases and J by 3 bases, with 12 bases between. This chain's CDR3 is CASDTRGDYGYTF. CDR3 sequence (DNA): TGTGCTAGTGATACCAGAGGTGACTATGGCTACACCTTC.

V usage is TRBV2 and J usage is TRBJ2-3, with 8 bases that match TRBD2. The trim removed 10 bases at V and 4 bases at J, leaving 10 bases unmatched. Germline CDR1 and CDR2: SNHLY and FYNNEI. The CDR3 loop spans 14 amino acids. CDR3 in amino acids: CAILRGRGADTQYF. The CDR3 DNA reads TGTGCCATCCTTCGAGGGCGGGGGGCAGATACGCAGTATTTT.

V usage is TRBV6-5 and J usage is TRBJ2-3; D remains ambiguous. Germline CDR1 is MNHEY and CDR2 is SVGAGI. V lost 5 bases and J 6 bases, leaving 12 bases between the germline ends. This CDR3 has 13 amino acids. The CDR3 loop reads CASSIDRVDTQYF. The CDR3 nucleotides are TGTGCCAGCAGTATCGACCGGGTGGATACGCAGTATTTT.

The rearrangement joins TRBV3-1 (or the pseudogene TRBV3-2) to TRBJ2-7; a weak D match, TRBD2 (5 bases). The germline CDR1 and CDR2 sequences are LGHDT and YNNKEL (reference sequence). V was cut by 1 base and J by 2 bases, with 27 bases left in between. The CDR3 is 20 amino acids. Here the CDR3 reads CASSQVHSPGLRRGTYEQYF. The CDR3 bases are TGTGCCAGCAGCCAAGTTCACTCTCCTGGACTCCGCAGAGGGACCTACGAGCAGTACTTC.

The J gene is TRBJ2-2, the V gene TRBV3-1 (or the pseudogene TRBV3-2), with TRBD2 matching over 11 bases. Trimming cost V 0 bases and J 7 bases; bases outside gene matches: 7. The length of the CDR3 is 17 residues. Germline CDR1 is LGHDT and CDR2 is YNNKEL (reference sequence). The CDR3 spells CASSQDRLAGTLGELFF. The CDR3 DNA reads TGTGCCAGCAGCCAAGACAGACTAGCGGGGACCCTCGGGGAGCTGTTTTTT.

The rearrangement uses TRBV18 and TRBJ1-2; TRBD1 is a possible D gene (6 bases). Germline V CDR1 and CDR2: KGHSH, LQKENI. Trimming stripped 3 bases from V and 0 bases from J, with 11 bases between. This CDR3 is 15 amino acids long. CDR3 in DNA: TGTGCCAGCTCACCCCCGGGACACCCTAACTATGGCTACACCTTC. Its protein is CASSPPGHPNYGYTF.

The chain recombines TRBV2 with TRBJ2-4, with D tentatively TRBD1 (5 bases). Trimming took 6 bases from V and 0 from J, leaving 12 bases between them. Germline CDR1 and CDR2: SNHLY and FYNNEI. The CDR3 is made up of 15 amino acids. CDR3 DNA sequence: TGTGCCAGCAGCTTAGGGGCAGTAGCCAAAAACATTCAGTACTTC. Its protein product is CASSLGAVAKNIQYF.

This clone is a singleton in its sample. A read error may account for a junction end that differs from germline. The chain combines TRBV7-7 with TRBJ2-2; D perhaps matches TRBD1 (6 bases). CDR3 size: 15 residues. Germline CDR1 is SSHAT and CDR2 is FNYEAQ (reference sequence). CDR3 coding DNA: TGTGCTAGCAGCTTAGGACAGCCTTTCGGCGGGGAGCTGTTTTTT. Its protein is CASSLGQPFGGELFF.

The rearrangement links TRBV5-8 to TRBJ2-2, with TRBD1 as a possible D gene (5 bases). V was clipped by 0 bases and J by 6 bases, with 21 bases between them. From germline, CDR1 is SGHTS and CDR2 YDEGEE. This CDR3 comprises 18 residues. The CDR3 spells CASSLVRRASFSAGELFF. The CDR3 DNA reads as TGTGCCAGCAGCTTGGTTCGCAGGGCCAGCTTTTCTGCCGGGGAGCTGTTTTTT.

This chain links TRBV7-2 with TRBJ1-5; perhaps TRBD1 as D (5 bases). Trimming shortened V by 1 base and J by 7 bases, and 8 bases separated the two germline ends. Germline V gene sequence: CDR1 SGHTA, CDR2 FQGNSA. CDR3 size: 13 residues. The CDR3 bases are TGTGCCAGCAGCTTAGGGGGGGGACAGCCCCAGCATTTT. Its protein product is CASSLGGGQPQHF.

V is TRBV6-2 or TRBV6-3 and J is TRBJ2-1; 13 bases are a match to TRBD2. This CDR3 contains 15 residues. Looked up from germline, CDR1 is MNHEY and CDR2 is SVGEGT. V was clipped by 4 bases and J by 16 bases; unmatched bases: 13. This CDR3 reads CASSFLPGTSGALFF. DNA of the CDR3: TGTGCCAGCAGTTTCCTACCAGGGACTAGCGGGGCTCTATTCTTC.

The CDR3 sequence is CASSVDGSYGYTF. CDR3 in DNA: TGTGCCAGCAGCGTAGATGGGAGTTATGGCTACACCTTC. The chain recombines TRBV9 with TRBJ1-2; D not certain. Germline CDR1 is SGDLS and CDR2 is YYNGEE. V was trimmed by 0 bases and J by 5 bases, leaving 8 bases between them. The length of the CDR3 is 13 residues.

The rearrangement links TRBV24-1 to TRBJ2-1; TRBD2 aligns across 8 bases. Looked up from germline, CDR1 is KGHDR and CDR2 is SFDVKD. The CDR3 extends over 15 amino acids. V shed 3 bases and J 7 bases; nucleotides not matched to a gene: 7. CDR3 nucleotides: TGTGCCACCAGTGATGCCGCGACTAGCGTAAATGAGCAGTTCTTC. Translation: CATSDAATSVNEQFF.

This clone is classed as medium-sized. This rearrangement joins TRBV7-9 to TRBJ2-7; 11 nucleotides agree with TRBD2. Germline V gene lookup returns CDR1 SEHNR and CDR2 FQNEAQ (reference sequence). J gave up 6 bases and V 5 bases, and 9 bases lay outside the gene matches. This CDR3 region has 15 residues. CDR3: CASSPNVAGGLEQYF. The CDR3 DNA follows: TGTGCCAGCAGCCCGAACGTAGCGGGGGGGCTCGAGCAGTACTTC.

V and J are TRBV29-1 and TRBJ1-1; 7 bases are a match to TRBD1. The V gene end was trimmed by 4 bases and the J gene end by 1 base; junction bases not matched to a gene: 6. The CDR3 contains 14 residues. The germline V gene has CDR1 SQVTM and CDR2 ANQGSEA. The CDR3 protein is CSVGAGGENTEAFF. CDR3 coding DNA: TGCAGCGTTGGGGCAGGGGGTGAGAACACTGAAGCTTTCTTT.

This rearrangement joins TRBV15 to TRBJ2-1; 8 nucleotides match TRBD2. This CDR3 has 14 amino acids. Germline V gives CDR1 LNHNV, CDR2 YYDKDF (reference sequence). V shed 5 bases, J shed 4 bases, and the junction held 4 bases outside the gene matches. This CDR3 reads CATSPAGAYNEQFF. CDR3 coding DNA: TGTGCCACCAGCCCAGCGGGGGCGTACAATGAGCAGTTCTTC.

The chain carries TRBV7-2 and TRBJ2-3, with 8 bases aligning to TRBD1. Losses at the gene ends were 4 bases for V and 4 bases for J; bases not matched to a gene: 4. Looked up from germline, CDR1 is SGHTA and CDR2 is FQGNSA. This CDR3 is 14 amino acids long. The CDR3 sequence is CASSSRTGSDTQYF. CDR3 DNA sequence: TGTGCCAGCAGCTCCCGGACAGGGTCAGATACGCAGTATTTT.

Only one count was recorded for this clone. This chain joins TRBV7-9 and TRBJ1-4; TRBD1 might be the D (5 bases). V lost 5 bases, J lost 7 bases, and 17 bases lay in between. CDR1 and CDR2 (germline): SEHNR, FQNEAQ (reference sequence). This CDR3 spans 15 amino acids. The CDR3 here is CASSPGGGVGEKLFF. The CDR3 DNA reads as TGTGCCAGCAGCCCTGGGGGAGGAGTCGGTGAAAAACTGTTTTTT.